These 13 T cell receptor beta chains came from one sample sequenced in a study of identical twins. One entry per CDR3 protein, called by TCRdb with MiXCR from the 5' RACE reads. The table has 350,000 to 450,000 distinct CDR3 sequences, less than 20% seen once. The sample taken for sequencing was naive T cells sorted from blood. These receptors all come from a man over 45 in good health.

This clonotype was seen ten or more times. This chain links TRBV20-1 with TRBJ2-1; a weak D match, TRBD2 (5 bases). In germline, CDR1 is DFQATT, CDR2 SNEGSKA (reference sequence). The CDR3 totals 12 residues. V lost 6 bases to trimming and J lost 9 bases, with 15 bases between them. CDR3 in amino acids: CSASLLVSEQFF. CDR3 nucleotide sequence: TGCAGTGCAAGCCTACTAGTGAGTGAGCAGTTCTTC.

The sample holds a few counts of this clonotype. The chain has TRBV7-2 and TRBJ2-3; 7 bases are a match to TRBD2. V lost 4 bases to trimming and J lost 6 bases; unmatched junction nucleotides: 4. Germline V gene sequence: CDR1 SGHTA, CDR2 FQGNSA. The CDR3 has 13 residues. The CDR3 reads CASSSAGWDTQYF. CDR3 in DNA: TGTGCCAGCAGCTCAGCGGGGTGGGATACGCAGTATTTT.

This clonotype was seen more than once but under ten times. The CDR3 DNA sequence: TGTGCCAGCAGTCACGGACCCAGCTCCTACGAGCAGTACTTC. Its protein is CASSHGPSSYEQYF. The chain joins TRBV27 to TRBJ2-7, with unresolved D. Trimming removed 5 bases from V and 0 bases from J, with 11 bases in between. Looked up from germline, CDR1 is MNHEY and CDR2 is SMNVEV (reference sequence). The CDR3 loop spans 14 amino acids.

This clonotype came up a few times. The J gene is TRBJ2-3, the V gene TRBV20-1; D is ambiguous. V lost 3 bases to trimming and J lost 8 bases, with 15 bases between them. The length of the CDR3 is 13 residues. Germline CDR1 reads DFQATT; CDR2 reads SNEGSKA (reference sequence). CDR3 DNA: TGCAGTGCTAGCGGCGGCCTTCGTGGTACGCAGTATTTT. Translated: CSASGGLRGTQYF.

V and J are TRBV11-2 and TRBJ2-7, with 9 bases that match TRBD1. Germline CDR1 SGHAT, CDR2 FQNNGV. The CDR3 is made up of 16 amino acids. Trimming took 4 bases from V and 3 from J; bases not matched to a gene: 10. The CDR3 DNA reads as TGTGCCAGCAGCTACACCGGGACAGGGCTTTTCTACGAGCAGTACTTC. Translation gives CASSYTGTGLFYEQYF.

This clonotype was detected a few times. V and J are TRBV20-1 and TRBJ2-1; 7 bases map to TRBD2. Germline V lookup: CDR1 DFQATT, CDR2 SNEGSKA (reference sequence). The CDR3 spans 14 residues. The ends lost 4 bases at V and 9 bases at J; junction bases unmatched: 12. CDR3 nucleotides: TGCAGTGCTATACGGGAGGTCGCGAATATTGAGCAGTTCTTC. This codes for CSAIREVANIEQFF.

The chain links TRBV4-3 to TRBJ2-5; no clear D gene. V was trimmed by 0 bases and J by 5 bases, leaving 13 bases between them. The CDR3 extends over 15 amino acids. The V gene's germline CDR1 is LGHNA and CDR2 YSLEER. The CDR3 protein is CASSQERFPAETQYF. DNA of the CDR3: TGCGCCAGCAGCCAAGAAAGATTCCCAGCGGAGACCCAGTACTTC.

There are a few counts of this clonotype. The chain combines TRBV7-9 with TRBJ1-1; 11 bases align to TRBD1. The V gene end was trimmed by 4 bases and the J gene end by 4 bases; junction bases not matched to a gene: 2. Germline V gives CDR1 SEHNR, CDR2 FQNEAQ (reference sequence). This CDR3 has 14 residues. The CDR3 DNA sequence: TGTGCCAGCAGCTCCGGGACAGGGGGCACTGAAGCTTTCTTT. It encodes CASSSGTGGTEAFF. The variable domain in full, completed from reference TRBV7-9 and TRBJ1-1, reads DTGVSQNPRHKITKRGQNVTFRCDPISEHNRLYWYRQTLGQGPEFLTYFQNEAQLEKSRLLSDRFSAERPKGSFSTLEIQRTEQGDSAMYLCASSSGTGGTEAFFGQGTRLTVV.

The chain couples TRBV29-1 to TRBJ1-1, with a weak D call TRBD1 (5 bases). CDR1 SQVTM and CDR2 ANQGSEA come from the germline V gene. This CDR3 region has 12 residues. Trimming pared 7 bases from V and 1 base from J, leaving 10 bases between. CDR3 residues: CSGGAGNTEAFF. The CDR3, as DNA: TGCAGCGGTGGGGCCGGGAACACTGAAGCTTTCTTT.

This clonotype was counted between two and nine times. This CDR3 reads CASSLFGGANSNQPQHF. The CDR3 DNA reads as TGTGCCAGCAGTTTATTCGGCGGGGCGAATAGCAATCAGCCCCAGCATTTT. The chain is built from TRBV27 and TRBJ1-5, with D tentatively TRBD1 (5 bases). Per the germline V gene, CDR1 is MNHEY and CDR2 is SMNVEV (reference sequence). Trimming stripped 1 base from V and 0 bases from J, with 13 bases between. The CDR3 runs to 17 residues.

In its sample, this clonotype was seen a few times. The chain is built from TRBV20-1 and TRBJ1-1; weak D call: TRBD1 (6 bases). The ends were cut back, 6 bases at V and 6 bases at J, with 11 bases in the middle. The length of the CDR3 is 11 residues. Per germline, CDR1 DFQATT and CDR2 SNEGSKA (reference sequence). CDR3 residues: CSANRVSEAFF. Written as DNA, the CDR3 is TGCAGTGCCAACAGGGTATCTGAAGCTTTCTTT.

The rearrangement joins TRBV15 to TRBJ2-3; D may be TRBD1 or TRBD2 (5 bases each). Germline values: CDR1 LNHNV, CDR2 YYDKDF (reference sequence). This CDR3 region has 18 residues. V was clipped by 2 bases and J by 2 bases, with 20 bases between them. CDR3 coding DNA: TGTGCCACCAGCAGAACCGGGACCCTCTGGGCCTACACAGATACGCAGTATTTT. It encodes CATSRTGTLWAYTDTQYF.

This clonotype occurred a few times. This rearrangement joins TRBV20-1 to TRBJ1-6, with TRBD1 matching 8 bases. The V segment lost 5 bases and the J segment 8 bases; nucleotides outside the gene matches: 5. This CDR3 has 13 residues. CDR1 DFQATT and CDR2 SNEGSKA come from the germline V gene (reference sequence). The CDR3 coding sequence is TGCAGTGCTCCCGGACAGGGCGATTCACCCCTCCACTTT. This codes for CSAPGQGDSPLHF.